The clone carrying this T cell receptor (beta chain) was recorded once. Produced via immunoSEQ multiplex PCR; TCRdb's table is partial and in-frame only. The sample includes 200,000 to 250,000 clones, 86% seen only once; the top ten take roughly 10%. Seattle researchers signed up patients amid active infection and tracked them longitudinally. The record originates from a study of blood T cell repertoires in COVID-19. As for the study in general: COVID-19 samples collected from the United States, Italy and Spain covered acute and convalescent phases. T cells, B-cell-depleted T cells, or PBMCs supplied cDNA or gDNA.

The germline gives CDR1 SNHLY, CDR2 FYNNEI. There are 11 residues in the CDR3. Trimming left V 8 bases short and J 3 bases short, with 7 bases between. The TCR originated in a woman aged 50 to 65 with COVID-19, enrolled during active disease. The rearrangement links TRBV2 to TRBJ1-1; D gene unclear. Sequences were obtained from peripheral blood. The CDR3 DNA reads TGTGCCAGCTTGCGGGACACTGAAGCTTTCTTT. This translates into CASLRDTEAFF.